This T cell receptor beta chain came from a study of T cells and Merkel cell carcinoma outcomes. This table comes from immunoSEQ multiplex PCR, and its TCRdb copy is limited to in-frame clones, with some not included. The repertoire consists of around 16,000 clones, with roughly 76% occurring once and the leading ten covering 7% to 9%. Findings and limits, study-wide: Reportedly, T-cell repertoire with density predicts Merkel cell carcinoma outcomes.

As for this clone: Its specificity is not known.

Germline loops: CDR1 SEHNR, CDR2 FQNEAQ (reference sequence). Trimming left V 4 bases short and J 0 bases short, with 16 bases between. The CDR3 sequence is 17 residues long. This chain joins TRBV7-9 and TRBJ1-5; D uncertain. The sequence was obtained from a human donor with Merkel cell carcinoma. Material: tumor tissue from Merkel cell carcinoma. This CDR3 reads CASSSAVGIYSNQPQHF. In nucleotides, the CDR3 is TGTGCCAGCAGCTCCGCGGTCGGGATTTATAGCAATCAGCCCCAGCATTTT.